Listed below are T cell receptor beta chains from one sample, sequenced in a study of blood T cell repertoires in COVID-19. Libraries were prepared by immunoSEQ multiplex PCR; TCRdb keeps only in-frame clonotypes and omits some of them. The table has 390,000 or so clones, nearly 90% seen once. The sequenced sample consisted of peripheral blood. The source of these receptors is a man between 18 and 29 years old with active or convalescent COVID-19. The CDR3 runs from the conserved cysteine through the conserved F or W. The D gene is left open where the match is weak. Only some rows state a clone size, as once, few, many or a class for expanded clones.

cdr3_nt cdr3_aa d_call clone_size j_call v_call
TGCGCCAGCAGCCAAGAACGGACCGGGGCTAACTATGGCTACACCTTC CASSQERTGANYGYTF NA NA TRBJ1-2 TRBV4-1
TGTGCCAGCTCACCACGGACAGGGGTCGGAAACACCATATATTTT CASSPRTGVGNTIYF TRBD1 NA TRBJ1-3 TRBV18
TGTGCCAGCAGTCCCTTAACAGGGCTCGGGGCCTTACTAGCCAAAAACATTCAGTACTTC CASSPLTGLGALLAKNIQYF NA NA TRBJ2-4 TRBV27
TGTGCCAGCAGGCCAACATCGGGGACAGGGGTCACCGGGGAGCTGTTTTTT CASRPTSGTGVTGELFF TRBD1 NA TRBJ2-2 TRBV9
TGTGCCAGCAACCACGGGACAGGTGGGAAAAGGGAGACCCAGTACTTC CASNHGTGGKRETQYF TRBD1 NA TRBJ2-5 TRBV6-6
TGCGCCAGCAGCTTGGTGTCTAGCGGGAGGGTTAGCACAGATACGCAGTATTTT CASSLVSSGRVSTDTQYF TRBD2 NA TRBJ2-3 TRBV5-1
TGTGCCAGCAGTTTACAGGGTGATAATTCACCCCTCCACTTT CASSLQGDNSPLHF NA NA TRBJ1-6 TRBV27
TGTGCCAGCAGCCAATTACTCGGGGGAGTTTATAATTCACCCCTCCACTTT CASSQLLGGVYNSPLHF NA NA TRBJ1-6 TRBV11-2
TGCGCCAGCAGCTTGGCGCCGGGAACCAATTCACCCCTCCACTTT CASSLAPGTNSPLHF NA NA TRBJ1-6 TRBV5-1
TGTGCCACCAGTGGGCAGAAGAACACTGAAGCTTTCTTT CATSGQKNTEAFF NA NA TRBJ1-1 TRBV24-1
TGTGCCAGCTCACCGGCTAGCGGGAGGAGCTCCTACGAGCAGTACTTC CASSPASGRSSYEQYF TRBD2 many TRBJ2-7 TRBV18
TGCGCCAGCCAAGGCAGGGGTTGGTCCTCCTACGAGCAGTACTTC CASQGRGWSSYEQYF NA NA TRBJ2-7 TRBV10-1
TGTGCCTGGAGCCGGAGTCTCGGGACAGGGTATGAAAAACTGTTTTTT CAWSRSLGTGYEKLFF TRBD1 NA TRBJ1-4 TRBV30
TGTGCCAGCAGTTACAGTAGCGGGAGGGTTATCGCCGGGGAGCTGTTTTTT CASSYSSGRVIAGELFF TRBD2 once TRBJ2-2 TRBV6-2/TRBV6-3
TGTGCCAGCAGGAAACAGGGGCTGAGCTCCTACGAGCAGTACTTC CASRKQGLSSYEQYF TRBD1 NA TRBJ2-7 TRBV6-5
TGTGCCAGTAGTATAGATCCTAGCGCCTACAATGAGCAGTTCTTC CASSIDPSAYNEQFF NA NA TRBJ2-1 TRBV19
TGTGCCAGTAGTCCGGGTCGGCGGTTTGGCAATCAGCCCCAGCATTTT CASSPGRRFGNQPQHF NA NA TRBJ1-5 TRBV19
TGTGCCAGCAGCCCCACGGACACCTCTGGAAACACCATATATTTT CASSPTDTSGNTIYF NA NA TRBJ1-3 TRBV9
TGTGCCAGTATTCCCGGACAATCCTACAATGAGCAGTTCTTC CASIPGQSYNEQFF NA NA TRBJ2-1 TRBV19
TGTGCTAGTGGTTTAGCAACCGGGACAGAGAACACTGAAGCTTTCTTT CASGLATGTENTEAFF TRBD1 NA TRBJ1-1 TRBV12-5
TGTGCCAGCAGTAGGGACAGGGGGCCGACTGAACTCAATCAGCCCCAGCATTTT CASSRDRGPTELNQPQHF TRBD1 NA TRBJ1-5 TRBV28
TGTGCCAGCAGCTTAGACGCAGGGAGGGGTCCCCAGCATTTT CASSLDAGRGPQHF NA NA TRBJ1-5 TRBV11-2